A single T cell receptor (beta chain) is shown here with its context. The data were produced by immunoSEQ multiplex PCR, yet TCRdb's version contains in-frame clones alone and is incomplete. Of more than 150,000 clones listed, around 83% are singletons. These data are taken from a study of blood T cell repertoires in COVID-19. The CDR3 consists of 13 residues. The V segment lost 8 bases and the J segment 3 bases; nucleotides outside the gene matches: 5. Germline CDR1 is SNHLY and CDR2 is FYNNEI. The V and J genes are TRBV2 and TRBJ2-3; 7 bases line up with TRBD1. The sequenced material came from peripheral blood. The sequence derives from a woman aged 40 to 50 with acute or convalescent COVID-19. The CDR3 DNA sequence: TGTGCCAGCTTGGGACAGCCTACAGATACGCAGTATTTT. This codes for CASLGQPTDTQYF. The whole variable domain, remainder taken from reference TRBV2 and TRBJ2-3, is EPEVTQTPSHQVTQMGQEVILRCVPISNHLYFYWYRQILGQKVEFLVSFYNNEISEKSEIFDDQFSVERPDGSNFTLKIRSTKLEDSAMYFCASLGQPTDTQYFGPGTRLTVL.